The rows below give T cell receptor beta chains drawn from one sample of a study of PD-L1 blockade in urothelial cancer. Measured with immunoSEQ multiplex PCR; TCRdb has only the in-frame clones, and not every one. The sample records 70,000 or so clones, 85% to 90% being singletons. This material consisted of PBMCs, taken around atezolizumab (anti-PD-L1) treatment. The receptors here all came from a man aged 55 to 70 with urothelial cancer. The conserved cysteine and the conserved F or W are not part of the CDR3 here. A D gene is named only where the DNA matches it firmly.

TRBD2 | TRBJ2-1 | TRBV5-1 | ASSPSGSPYNEQF
- | TRBJ2-1 | TRBV7-3 | ASSLSRGDEQF
TRBD2 | TRBJ2-7 | TRBV18 | ASSPPWGTSGSENSYEQY
TRBD1 | TRBJ1-5 | TRBV19 | ASSFFKGASNQPQH
TRBD2 | TRBJ2-3 | TRBV11-2 | ASGVAGGGADTQY
TRBD2 | TRBJ2-7 | TRBV11-2 | ASSLVSGAYEQY
- | TRBJ1-1 | TRBV4-2 | ASSQDMAGYAAF
TRBD1 | TRBJ1-5 | TRBV2 | ASSEWDRVNQPQH
- | TRBJ1-1 | TRBV5-4 | ASSLGGMPGGSEAF
TRBD2 | TRBJ2-5 | TRBV5-6 | ASSKRGSGMETQY
- | TRBJ1-6 | TRBV19 | ASSTAGQGSPLH